Below, 3 T cell receptor beta chains from the same sample are listed, as sequenced in a study of blood T cell repertoires in COVID-19. Profiling relied on immunoSEQ multiplex PCR, and the TCRdb table lists in-frame clones only, not all of them. Among some 170,000 clones listed, around 83% were seen once. The sequencing sample was made of PBMCs or T cells enriched from blood (not recorded which). These receptors were collected from a man over 45 who had recovered from COVID-19.

The rearrangement joins TRBV5-1 to TRBJ1-2; TRBD1 is a possible D gene (6 bases). In germline, CDR1 is SGHRS, CDR2 YFSETQ. The CDR3 contains 14 residues. Trimming stripped 0 bases from V and 3 bases from J, with 9 bases between. In DNA, the CDR3 is TGCGCCAGCAGCTTGGCGAGACAGGACTATGGCTACACCTTC. This encodes CASSLARQDYGYTF.

V usage is TRBV3-1 (or the pseudogene TRBV3-2) and J usage is TRBJ2-7; 14 nucleotides agree with TRBD2. J lost 6 bases, V lost 6 bases, and 4 bases had no gene match. Germline-derived CDR1 and CDR2 are LGHDT and YNNKEL (reference sequence). The CDR3 covers 14 residues. CDR3 in DNA: TGTGCCAGCAGTCCGGGACTAGCGGGGGCCGAGCAGTACTTC. The encoded protein is CASSPGLAGAEQYF.

The V gene is TRBV7-8, the J gene TRBJ2-3; D remains ambiguous. This CDR3 has 14 residues. V lost 4 bases to trimming and J lost 1 base, with 9 bases between them. Germline-derived CDR1 and CDR2 are SGHVS and FQNEAQ. The CDR3 protein is CASSSSGRTDTQYF. The CDR3 nucleotides are TGTGCCAGCAGCTCCAGTGGGCGCACAGATACGCAGTATTTT.